This passage covers 26 T cell receptor beta chains from one sample sequenced in a study of CD8+CD57+ T cells in acquired aplastic anemia. Profiling of TCR beta VDJ combinations and CDR3 sequences used genomic DNA as template. TCRdb redid the calling of the reads with MiXCR, one entry per CDR3 protein. Of 200,000 or so distinct CDR3 sequences listed, about half were seen once; the top ten hold less than 20%. Patients picked for sequencing had shown CD8+CD57+ cell expansion detected by flow cytometry. The sample consisted of sorted CD4+, CD8+, or CD8+CD57+ T cells (not recorded which) from PBMCs. The receptors originated from a human donor with aplastic anemia.

There are a few counts of this clonotype. V gene TRBV7-9 combines with J gene TRBJ2-5, with a tentative D call TRBD1 (6 bases). The CDR3 is 14 residues long. Trimming took off 0 bases at V and 1 base at J, with 6 bases between the two ends. CDR1 is SEHNR, CDR2 FQNEAQ, per germline (reference sequence). The CDR3 is CASSLAGAQETQYF. The CDR3 DNA reads as TGTGCCAGCAGCTTAGCGGGGGCCCAAGAGACCCAGTACTTC.

This clonotype was counted only a few times. One base away lies a much larger clone, so this may be a sequencing read error. The chain joins TRBV19 to TRBJ2-5; TRBD1 is a possible D gene (7 bases). The CDR3 extends over 12 amino acids. V was clipped by 8 bases and J by 7 bases, with 14 bases between them. CDR1 and CDR2 from the germline V gene are LNHDA and SQIVND (reference sequence). CDR3 loop: CASGRGEGTQYF. DNA for the CDR3: TGTGCCAGTGGCAGGGGGGAAGGGACCCAGTACTTC.

As regards this clonotype: A much larger clone differs by one base, so this may be a read error. In this CDR3 the conserved last residue, phenylalanine or tryptophan, is missing, so a read error is likely. The chain has TRBV5-1 and TRBJ1-3, with a tentative D call TRBD1 (6 bases). This CDR3 is built from 16 residues. CDR1 is SGHRS, CDR2 YFSETQ, per germline. Trimming removed 0 bases from V and 2 bases from J, with 12 bases in between. Here the CDR3 reads CASSLEGETPGNTIYS. In DNA, the CDR3 is TGCGCCAGCAGCTTGGAGGGGGAGACGCCTGGAAACACCATATATTCT.

The V call is TRBV19, the J call TRBJ1-2; the D gene is possibly TRBD1 (5 bases). The CDR3 covers 11 residues. The V end was cut by 5 bases, the J end by 8 bases, with 9 bases between. Looked up from germline, CDR1 is LNHDA and CDR2 is SQIVND (reference sequence). CDR3 protein: CASSGAPGYTF. The CDR3 region has the DNA TGTGCCAGTAGTGGGGCACCCGGCTACACCTTC.

The chain carries TRBV24-1 and TRBJ1-2; 7 nucleotides agree with TRBD1. The CDR3 extends over 16 amino acids. V shed 2 bases, J shed 5 bases, and the junction held 10 bases outside the gene matches. Germline assignment: CDR1 KGHDR and CDR2 SFDVKD. CDR3 amino acids: CATSDSLPVQGYGYTF. The CDR3 region has the DNA TGTGCCACCAGTGATTCCCTTCCGGTACAGGGGTATGGCTACACCTTC.

This clonotype was seen many times. V is TRBV6-5 and J is TRBJ1-2; D call uncertain. The CDR3 runs to 13 residues. V was shortened by 2 bases and J by 4 bases, with 8 bases between the two germline ends. Looked up from germline, CDR1 is MNHEY and CDR2 is SVGAGI. The chain's CDR3 is CASSYRDRYGYTF. The CDR3 nucleotides read TGTGCCAGCAGTTACCGGGATCGCTATGGCTACACCTTC.

In DNA form, the CDR3 reads TGTGCCAGCAGCCAACACCGGGACGGGGACTACGAGCAGTACTTC. This sequence encodes CASSQHRDGDYEQYF. The V gene is TRBV7-2, the J gene TRBJ2-7; D may correspond to TRBD1 or TRBD2 (5 bases each). CDR3 length equals 15 residues. The V and J ends lost 5 bases and 3 bases respectively, with 17 bases between them. Germline values: CDR1 SGHTA, CDR2 FQGNSA.

The rearrangement joins TRBV14 to TRBJ2-2; TRBD1 matches at 12 bases. This CDR3 has 15 amino acids. Trimming removed 8 bases from V and 9 bases from J; junction bases left unmatched: 10. Germline values: CDR1 SGHDN, CDR2 FVKESK. The CDR3 DNA sequence: TGTGCCAGCTTGGAACGGGACAGGGGGCAGCGGGAGCTGTTTTTT. This translates into CASLERDRGQRELFF. Full variable domain (remainder filled in from reference TRBV14 and TRBJ2-2): EAGVTQFPSHSVIEKGQTVTLRCDPISGHDNLYWYRRVMGKEIKFLLHFVKESKQDESGMPNNRFLAERTGGTYSTLKVQPAELEDSGVYFCASLERDRGQRELFFGEGSRLTVL.

The sample holds many counts of this clonotype. V and J are TRBV7-6 and TRBJ1-4; 8 bases align to TRBD1. From germline, CDR1 is SGHVS and CDR2 FNYEAQ. The ends lost 5 bases at V and 0 bases at J; junction bases unmatched: 5. This CDR3 has 16 residues. CDR3 coding DNA: TGTGCCAGCAGCCTTGGACAGGGCACAACTAATGAAAAACTGTTTTTT. Its protein product is CASSLGQGTTNEKLFF.

With respect to this clonotype: A much larger clone sits a single nucleotide away, making a read error possible. The rearrangement uses TRBV6-1 and TRBJ1-6, with D perhaps TRBD1 (5 bases). The germline CDR1 and CDR2 sequences are MNHNS and SASEGT. The CDR3 sequence is 18 residues long. V lost 8 bases and J 0 bases, leaving 20 bases between the germline ends. The CDR3 here is CASGARRGSSSYNSPLHF. CDR3 DNA: TGTGCCAGCGGTGCCCGTCGGGGCTCAAGCTCCTATAATTCACCCCTCCACTTT.

This chain connects TRBV7-3 to TRBJ2-7; 7 positions match TRBD2. Germline CDR1 and CDR2: SGHTA and FQGTGA. The CDR3 has 17 amino acids. The ends lost 5 bases at V and 1 base at J; junction bases unmatched: 14. Here the CDR3 reads CASSDTSSGIGSYEQYF. CDR3 nucleotides: TGTGCCAGCAGCGACACCTCGAGCGGGATCGGGTCCTACGAGCAGTACTTC.

The V call is TRBV9, the J call TRBJ2-7; 10 positions match TRBD1. The CDR3 runs 14 residues. CDR1 SGDLS and CDR2 YYNGEE come from the germline V gene. V shed 5 bases and J 5 bases; nucleotides not matched to a gene: 7. The CDR3 DNA sequence: TGTGCCAGCAGGCGCGCCGGGACAGGGGACGAGCAGTACTTC. It is translated as CASRRAGTGDEQYF.

This chain joins TRBV7-6 and TRBJ1-5; no clear D. There are 13 residues in the CDR3. V gave up 7 bases and J gave up 7 bases, with 14 bases separating them. The germline V gene encodes CDR1 SGHVS and CDR2 FNYEAQ. CDR3 residues: CASTTHEGQPQHF. In DNA form, the CDR3 reads TGTGCCAGCACCACGCACGAGGGCCAGCCCCAGCATTTT.

As concerns this clonotype: This may arise from a read error, as a much more abundant clone is one base away. This chain links TRBV10-1 with TRBJ2-7; possible D gene TRBD2, 5 bases. Trimming stripped 0 bases from V and 7 bases from J, with 13 bases between. In germline, CDR1 is WNHNN, CDR2 SYGVQD (reference sequence). This CDR3 spans 14 amino acids. In nucleotides, the CDR3 is TGCGCCAGCAGTGAGTCTACCGGGATCAATGAGCAGTACTTC. Its translation: CASSESTGINEQYF.

This clonotype was detected ten times or more. This sequence joins TRBV7-9 and TRBJ2-3; tentatively, D is TRBD2 (5 bases). Trimming took 3 bases from V and 3 from J, leaving 13 bases between them. There are 15 residues in the CDR3. Germline assignment: CDR1 SEHNR and CDR2 FQNEAQ (reference sequence). Here the CDR3 DNA reads TGTGCCAGCAGCTTCAAAAGTAGCGAGACAGATACGCAGTATTTT. Amino acid sequence: CASSFKSSETDTQYF.

V usage is TRBV15 and J usage is TRBJ2-7, with 7 positions matching TRBD1. Germline CDR1 and CDR2: LNHNV and YYDKDF (reference sequence). This CDR3 has 15 residues. Unmatched junction bases numbered 8, after V lost 0 bases and J lost 6 bases. The CDR3 region has the DNA TGTGCCACCAGCAGAGACTCAACAGGGGTTGGCGAGCAGTACTTC. This encodes CATSRDSTGVGEQYF.

Only one count was recorded for this clonotype. At one boundary the junction diverges from the germline segment, which might be a read error. The chain carries TRBV5-4 and TRBJ2-2; 7 bases align to TRBD2. The CDR3 length is 12 residues. Germline V gene lookup returns CDR1 SGHNT and CDR2 YYREEE (reference sequence). The CDR3 protein is CASRRTRGELFF. CDR3 nucleotides: TGCGCCAGCAGACGGACTAGAGGGGAGCTGTTTTTT. The full variable domain, with the rest looked up from reference TRBV5-4 and TRBJ2-2, is ETGVTQSPTHLIKTRGQQVTLRCSSQSGHNTVSWYQQALGQGPQFIFQYYREEENGRGNFPPRFSGLQFPNYSSELNVNALELDDSALYLCASRRTRGELFFGEGSRLTVL.

Note on this clonotype: One end of the junction fails to match germline, which may point to a read error. This chain uses TRBV15 with TRBJ1-5; D gene unclear. CDR3 length equals 12 residues. Germline V CDR1 and CDR2: LNHNV, YYDKDF (reference sequence). CDR3 sequence (DNA): TGCGCCGCCAGCAGAGTTGCTCAGCCCCAGCATTTT. This gives the protein CAASRVAQPQHF. The full variable domain, with the rest looked up from reference TRBV15 and TRBJ1-5, is DAMVIQNPRYQVTQFGKPVTLSCSQTLNHNVMYWYQQKSSQAPKLLFHYYDKDFNNEADTPDNFQSRRPNTSFCFLDIRSPGLGDTAMYLCAASRVAQPQHFGDGTRLSIL.

In this sample, this clonotype turned up many times. V gene TRBV9 combines with J gene TRBJ2-7; D unclear. The CDR3 spans 14 residues. The germline V gene encodes CDR1 SGDLS and CDR2 YYNGEE. V was clipped by 4 bases and J by 2 bases, with 13 bases between them. CDR3 region: CASSPRNDPYEQYF. In nucleotides, the CDR3 is TGTGCCAGCAGCCCCCGGAATGACCCCTACGAGCAGTACTTC.

Concerning this clonotype: A much more abundant neighbour one base away suggests this may be a read error. The CDR3 does not end in the conserved phenylalanine or tryptophan, so this is likely a read error. The chain is built from TRBV7-9 and TRBJ1-1, with D unclear. V was pared by 5 bases and J by 0 bases, with 10 bases between. The CDR3 loop spans 14 amino acids. Per the germline V gene, CDR1 is SEHNR and CDR2 is FQNEAQ (reference sequence). The CDR3: CASSRRSLNTEAFL. For the CDR3, the DNA is TGTGCCAGCAGCCGCCGGAGTTTGAACACTGAAGCTTTCCTT.

This rearrangement joins TRBV12-3 or TRBV12-4 to TRBJ2-1, with 9 bases that match TRBD1. CDR3 length: 14 residues. With V trimmed by 4 bases and J by 5 bases, 3 bases remained unmatched. CDR3 sequence (DNA): TGTGCCAGCAGTTGGGACAGGGACGACAATGAGCAGTTCTTC. Amino acids: CASSWDRDDNEQFF.

CDR3: CSVGWSGRDQFF. For the CDR3, the DNA is TGCAGCGTTGGATGGAGCGGGAGGGATCAGTTCTTC. J is TRBJ2-1 and V is TRBV29-1; 10 bases agree with TRBD2. This CDR3 region has 12 residues. The junction had 7 bases not matched to a gene; V was cut back by 4 bases and J by 13 bases. In germline, CDR1 is SQVTM, CDR2 ANQGSEA.

The J gene is TRBJ2-7, the V gene TRBV7-2; 12 nucleotides agree with TRBD1. Germline loops: CDR1 SGHTA, CDR2 FQGNSA. The ends lost 4 bases at V and 7 bases at J; junction bases unmatched: 8. The CDR3 runs to 15 residues. This chain's CDR3 is CASSSYRDRGREQYF. Here the CDR3 DNA reads TGTGCCAGCAGCTCTTACCGGGACAGGGGGCGTGAGCAGTACTTC.

The chain carries TRBV7-2 and TRBJ2-7, with TRBD1 identical over 7 bases. The CDR3 covers 15 residues. The germline gives CDR1 SGHTA, CDR2 FQGNSA. J gave up 5 bases and V 1 base, and 8 bases lay outside the gene matches. CDR3 protein: CASSLDSGQFDEQYF. In DNA form, the CDR3 reads TGTGCCAGCAGCTTAGATTCGGGACAGTTCGACGAGCAGTACTTC. The variable domain in full, with the rest retrieved from reference TRBV7-2 and TRBJ2-7, is GAGVSQSPSNKVTEKGKDVELRCDPISGHTALYWYRQSLGQGLEFLIYFQGNSAPDKSGLPSDRFSAERTGGSVSTLTIQRTQQEDSAVYLCASSLDSGQFDEQYFGPGTRLTVT.

This clonotype was counted ten times or more. CDR3 bases: TGCGCCAGCAGCTTGGAGGGGCCGAGAGTAGATACGCAGTATTTT. It is translated as CASSLEGPRVDTQYF. This chain links TRBV5-1 with TRBJ2-3; the D gene is possibly TRBD1 (5 bases). Trimming cost V 0 bases and J 5 bases, with 13 bases left between them. Germline V gene data show CDR1 as SGHRS and CDR2 as YFSETQ. CDR3 length equals 15 residues.

This clonotype was observed at least ten times. The chain combines TRBV15 with TRBJ2-5; D is perhaps TRBD1 (5 bases). V shed 0 bases and J shed 1 base, with 15 bases lying between them. The CDR3 has 17 residues. Looked up from germline, CDR1 is LNHNV and CDR2 is YYDKDF (reference sequence). The CDR3 nucleotides are TGTGCCACCAGCAGAGATCACCGGCGGACATTCCAAGAGACCCAGTACTTC. The encoded protein is CATSRDHRRTFQETQYF.